What follows describes a single T cell receptor beta chain. The record originates from a study of CD8+CD57+ T cells in acquired aplastic anemia. In germline, CDR1 is ENHRY, CDR2 SYGVKD. The germline V and J ends were trimmed by 3 bases and 2 bases, with 10 bases remaining between them. The CDR3 extends over 14 amino acids. Previously, flow cytometry had revealed CD8+CD57+ cell expansion in the patients chosen for sequencing. It was genomic DNA that served as the template for profiling TCR beta VDJ and CDR3. One entry per CDR3 protein, called by TCRdb with MiXCR from the reads. The table includes roughly 220,000 distinct CDR3 sequences, 65% detected once.

The sample consisted of sorted CD4+, CD8+, or CD8+CD57+ T cells (not recorded which) from PBMCs. This sequence originates from a human donor with aplastic anemia. V usage is TRBV10-3 and J usage is TRBJ2-5; the D gene is possibly TRBD1 (5 bases). The chain's CDR3 is CAISDPTGQETQYF. The DNA for the CDR3 is TGTGCCATCAGTGACCCCACAGGACAAGAGACCCAGTACTTC.